This T cell receptor beta chain was documented in a study of blood T cell repertoires in COVID-19 (TCRdb year 2020). General notes on the study: Collaborator samples came from the United States, Italy and Spain and covered acute and convalescent phases of COVID-19. A de-identified subject ID, COVID-19 status, age in years and sex were almost always included in the sample metadata. A freely available public database, intended as a resource for researchers studying the immune response to SARS-CoV-2, is where the repertoires were released. Subjects who had been exposed to COVID-19, were actively infected with it, or had recovered from it provided the deeply sampled blood TCRbeta repertoires that made up the dataset. Samples came from the ongoing ImmuneRACE study (first 160 participants) plus 1,254 subjects from 6 global collaborators. HLA class I and class II types, where available, came from metadata supplied by the sample provider rather than from assay-based typing. The material from the prospective study consisted of cDNA or gDNA derived from T cells, B-cell-depleted T cells, or PBMCs. Findings and caveats that apply to the study as a whole: The amount of clinical and demographic metadata varied by source and participant and was provided uncurated.

A remark on this clone: The antigen it recognizes is unknown. No per-base quality is available; no much larger clone lies one base away.

TCRbeta CDR3 regions were amplified from genomic DNA using the immunoSEQ Assay, a bias-controlled multiplex PCR. The authors processed their data as follows. The number of nucleated cells in each sample was estimated by amplification of reference gene primers within the assay. Sequence reads were collapsed and filtered to measure the absolute abundance of every unique TCRbeta CDR3 rearrangement. For each sample, productive Simpson clonality was calculated by taking the square root of Simpson's diversity index across productive rearrangements. The table comes from immuneACCESS by way of TCRdb, which keeps in-frame sequences with V and J called. Part of the clones is missing from these tables; in studies checked, under half for an unresolved V gene and the rest for unknown reasons. V, J and clone size are those of that table, while D and trimming were read from the DNA. The sample table holds about 170,000 clones, of which approximately 84% were seen once. The ten top clones hold around 7% of the sample.

Participants in the prospective study were enrolled through a virtual design, were aged roughly 18 to 100 years, and lived in roughly 24 United States geographic areas. Cohort assignment in the prospective study relied on participant-reported clinical history from a screening survey and a study questionnaire. ImmuneRACE Cohort 3 recovered participants were defined by two consecutive negative NP/OP PCR tests, healthcare professional clearance, or symptom resolution. Mobile phlebotomists in the prospective study collected whole blood, serum and a nasopharyngeal or oropharyngeal swab from every participant. Over a 2-month period, participants in the prospective study had the option of providing additional blood draws and questionnaires. Prospective study blood samples were shipped either frozen or at room temperature before DNA extraction. V trim: 7 bases; J trim: 8 bases; unmatched bases: 12. Including the terminal cysteine and phenylalanine, the CDR3 comprises 15 residues. Only the CDR3 part of the read is kept: 45 bases, read in frame from the first base. CDR1 is given as MNHNY and CDR2 as SVGAGI, both from the germline V gene (reference sequence).

Sequenced material: PBMCs or T cells enriched from blood (not recorded which). The rearrangement joined TRBV6-6 to TRBJ2-1; 9 central nucleotides agree with TRBD2. The sequence derives from a woman in her fifties or sixties who had recovered from COVID-19. The sequence in DNA is TGTGCCAGCACCACTTGGGCTAGCGGGAACCATGAGCAGTTCTTC. It encodes CASTTWASGNHEQFF.